This entry describes one TCR beta chain. This specimen belongs to a study of cytomegalovirus exposure and HLA in healthy donors. The germline gives CDR1 MNHNY, CDR2 SVGAGI (reference sequence). The CDR3 extends over 15 amino acids. The PCR ran on 60 Vbeta and 13 Jbeta primers. TCRdb's table, derived via immunoSEQ multiplex PCR, lists solely in-frame clones and lacks some. The profile shows some 130,000 clones, 65% to 80% of them singletons. The chain links TRBV6-6 to TRBJ2-5; a weak D match, TRBD1 (6 bases). The J call may not be correct, given that the DNA end is closer to TRBJ2-7. The receptor's source is a man in his forties or fifties in good health and CMV-seropositive. Input material: PBMCs. As DNA, the CDR3 is TGTGCCAGCAGCCCACGAAATTCCAGAGGGGGCGAGCAGTACTTC. Encoded protein: CASSPRNSRGGEQYF.